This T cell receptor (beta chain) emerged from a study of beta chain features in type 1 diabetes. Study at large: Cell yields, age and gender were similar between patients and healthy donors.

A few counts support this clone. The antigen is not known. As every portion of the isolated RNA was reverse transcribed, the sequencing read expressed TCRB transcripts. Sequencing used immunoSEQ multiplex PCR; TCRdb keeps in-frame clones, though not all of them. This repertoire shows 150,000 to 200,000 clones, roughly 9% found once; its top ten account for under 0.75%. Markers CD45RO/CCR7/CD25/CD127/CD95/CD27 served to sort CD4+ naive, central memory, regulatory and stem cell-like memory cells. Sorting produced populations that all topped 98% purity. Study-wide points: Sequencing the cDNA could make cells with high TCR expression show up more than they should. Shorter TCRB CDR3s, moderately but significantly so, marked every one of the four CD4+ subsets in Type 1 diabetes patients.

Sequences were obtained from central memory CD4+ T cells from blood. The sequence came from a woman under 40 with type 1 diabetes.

CDR3 protein: CSVEGGSGADTQYF. In DNA, the CDR3 is TGCAGCGTTGAAGGGGGCTCAGGGGCAGATACGCAGTATTTT. The chain has TRBV29-1 and TRBJ2-3, with a weak D call TRBD1 (6 bases). Trimming stripped 1 base from V and 4 bases from J, with 12 bases between. The CDR3 has 14 amino acids. Germline V gene lookup returns CDR1 SQVTM and CDR2 ANQGSEA.